Shown below are 25 T cell receptor beta chains from a single sample sequenced in a study of T cell responses to AZD1222 COVID-19 vaccine. Only in-frame clones appear in the TCRdb table, and some are missing; sequencing was by immunoSEQ multiplex PCR. The data show 90,000 to 100,000 clones, 85% to 90% seen once. The input for sequencing was peripheral blood, taken 28 days after the second AZD1222 dose. These receptors were collected from an adult who received the AZD1222 COVID-19 vaccine.

The chain uses TRBV6-5 and TRBJ2-7; 8 nucleotides line up with TRBD1. CDR1 and CDR2 from the germline V gene are MNHEY and SVGAGI. V lost 4 bases, J lost 3 bases, and 11 bases stayed unmatched. CDR3 size: 16 residues. The CDR3 DNA follows: TGTGCCAGCAGTTCCCCGTGGACAGGGAGCGTCTACGAGCAGTACTTC. This sequence encodes CASSSPWTGSVYEQYF.

This clone appeared once. The chain combines TRBV7-2 with TRBJ2-5; D gene ambiguous. CDR3 length equals 12 residues. Per the germline V gene, CDR1 is SGHTA and CDR2 is FQGNSA. Trimming removed 7 bases from V and 5 bases from J, with 11 bases in between. CDR3 loop: CASTRGRETQYF. The CDR3 nucleotides are TGTGCCAGCACCAGAGGCCGGGAGACCCAGTACTTC. Complete variable domain (other parts from reference TRBV7-2 and TRBJ2-5): GAGVSQSPSNKVTEKGKDVELRCDPISGHTALYWYRQSLGQGLEFLIYFQGNSAPDKSGLPSDRFSAERTGGSVSTLTIQRTQQEDSAVYLCASTRGRETQYFGPGTRLLVL.

The rearrangement uses TRBV5-6 and TRBJ2-7; D is possibly TRBD1 (5 bases). In germline, CDR1 is SGHDT, CDR2 YYEEEE. The CDR3 sequence is 17 residues long. With 0 bases removed from V and 0 bases from J, the gap between germline ends came to 16 bases. In nucleotides, the CDR3 is TGTGCCAGCAGCTTGGTTCCCGATCGACAGCTCTCCTACGAGCAGTACTTC. It translates to CASSLVPDRQLSYEQYF.

The rearrangement joins TRBV5-1 to TRBJ1-3; D remains ambiguous. This CDR3 comprises 15 residues. Trimming pared 0 bases from V and 0 bases from J, leaving 7 bases between. Per the germline V gene, CDR1 is SGHRS and CDR2 is YFSETQ. CDR3 sequence: CASSLEGLSGNTIYF. The DNA of the CDR3 is TGCGCCAGCAGCTTGGAAGGACTCTCTGGAAACACCATATATTTT. Full variable domain (missing parts from reference TRBV5-1 and TRBJ1-3): KAGVTQTPRYLIKTRGQQVTLSCSPISGHRSVSWYQQTPGQGLQFLFEYFSETQRNKGNFPGRFSGRQFSNSRSEMNVSTLELGDSALYLCASSLEGLSGNTIYFGEGSWLTVV.

This clone was seen just once. The chain couples TRBV6-5 to TRBJ1-2; 9 positions match TRBD1. J was trimmed by 8 bases and V by 7 bases; bases with no gene match: 14. The CDR3 covers 15 residues. CDR1 MNHEY and CDR2 SVGAGI come from the germline V gene. The CDR3 loop is CASNPPGTGLGGYTF. The CDR3 DNA reads TGTGCCAGCAATCCTCCCGGGACAGGGTTGGGGGGCTACACCTTC.

The V and J genes are TRBV30 and TRBJ2-1; no clear D. Trimming pared 2 bases from V and 6 bases from J, leaving 14 bases between. CDR3 length: 14 residues. Germline assignment: CDR1 GTSNPN and CDR2 SVGIG (reference sequence). CDR3: CAWSYDSIPNEQFF. The CDR3 DNA reads TGTGCCTGGAGTTACGACTCGATTCCCAATGAGCAGTTCTTC.

The chain joins TRBV28 to TRBJ1-2; 7 nucleotides line up with TRBD1. After removal of 6 bases from V and 1 base from J, the junction contained 11 bases not matched to a gene. The germline V gene has CDR1 MDHEN and CDR2 SYDVKM. CDR3 size: 16 residues. The CDR3 nucleotides read TGTGCCAGCAGGGAGGCGGGACAGCAGAATAACTATGGCTACACCTTC. It yields the protein CASREAGQQNNYGYTF.

About this clone itself: One end of the junction does not line up with germline, which may come from a read error. The rearrangement joins TRBV28 to TRBJ2-5, with a weak D call TRBD2 (5 bases). CDR1 MDHEN and CDR2 SYDVKM come from the germline V gene. The CDR3 totals 13 residues. This CDR3 is CASSLSGPGAQYF. In DNA, the CDR3 is TGTGCCAGCAGCTTATCGGGCCCCGGGGCCCAGTACTTC.

This CDR3 reads CASSIEGAEYNEQFF. CDR3 sequence (DNA): TGTGCCAGTAGTATAGAGGGGGCGGAATACAATGAGCAGTTCTTC. The chain joins TRBV19 to TRBJ2-1; possibly TRBD1 for D (6 bases). Germline CDR1 reads LNHDA; CDR2 reads SQIVND (reference sequence). CDR3 length equals 15 residues. V dropped 0 bases and J dropped 4 bases, with 10 bases sitting between them.

The rearrangement links TRBV19 to TRBJ1-3, with D hard to call. Germline loops: CDR1 LNHDA, CDR2 SQIVND (reference sequence). There are 16 residues in the CDR3. Trimming took 4 bases from V and 0 from J, leaving 13 bases between them. CDR3 sequence: CASSRAAGNSGNTIYF. CDR3 DNA: TGTGCCAGTAGTAGGGCCGCAGGAAACTCTGGAAACACCATATATTTT.

On this clone: This sample also contains other DNA sequences that code for the same CDR3. This rearrangement joins TRBV30 to TRBJ2-3; TRBD2 matches at 8 bases. V dropped 2 bases and J dropped 3; count of bases not matched to a gene: 7. This CDR3 comprises 15 residues. Germline CDR1 is GTSNPN and CDR2 is SVGIG (reference sequence). The CDR3 here is CAWSLAGGSTDTQYF. CDR3 DNA sequence: TGTGCCTGGAGTCTGGCGGGAGGTTCGACAGATACGCAGTATTTT.

V and J are TRBV5-1 and TRBJ2-1; 14 bases line up with TRBD2. Germline V gene sequence: CDR1 SGHRS, CDR2 YFSETQ. The ends lost 5 bases at V and 1 base at J; junction bases unmatched: 8. The CDR3 covers 18 residues. Written as DNA, the CDR3 is TGCGCCAGCAGGACGGGACTAGCGGGAGCGATTTCCTACAATGAGCAGTTCTTC. This encodes CASRTGLAGAISYNEQFF.

The chain carries TRBV5-6 and TRBJ2-5; a possible D gene is TRBD2 (5 bases). This CDR3 spans 15 amino acids. Deletions cut 3 bases from V and 5 bases from J, with 17 bases between. Germline assignment: CDR1 SGHDT and CDR2 YYEEEE. CDR3 sequence (DNA): TGTGCCAGCAGCTCGGGAAACGCCGTCTGGGAGACCCAGTACTTC. Its translation: CASSSGNAVWETQYF.

The rearrangement links TRBV4-2 to TRBJ1-2; possible D gene TRBD1, 6 bases. Trimming took 3 bases from V and 7 from J, leaving 15 bases between them. Germline V lookup: CDR1 LGHNA, CDR2 YNFKEQ. This CDR3 contains 14 residues. The CDR3 loop is CASSHPQGTGGYTF. DNA for the CDR3: TGTGCCAGCAGCCACCCCCAGGGGACTGGTGGCTACACCTTC.

The chain is built from TRBV2 and TRBJ1-2, with a weak D call TRBD1 (5 bases). Trimming took off 4 bases at V and 5 bases at J, with 11 bases between the two ends. CDR3 size: 13 residues. Germline CDR1 and CDR2: SNHLY and FYNNEI. In nucleotides, the CDR3 is TGTGCCAGCAGTGTTCGGGGGAGGTATGGCTACACCTTC. Translating gives CASSVRGRYGYTF.

V and J are TRBV10-1 and TRBJ1-5; maybe TRBD1 (6 bases). With 9 bases removed from V and 6 bases from J, the gap between germline ends came to 15 bases. The CDR3 is made up of 13 amino acids. Germline V gene data show CDR1 as WNHNN and CDR2 as SYGVQD (reference sequence). CDR3: CARNRVWGQPQHF. In nucleotides, the CDR3 is TGCGCCAGAAACAGGGTTTGGGGTCAGCCCCAGCATTTT.

The rearrangement joins TRBV6-6 to TRBJ1-2; TRBD1 matches at 8 bases. Germline CDR1 and CDR2: MNHNY and SVGAGI (reference sequence). J was trimmed by 6 bases and V by 0 bases; bases with no gene match: 6. The length of the CDR3 is 15 residues. The CDR3 sequence is CASSYSIDRGNGYTF. The CDR3 nucleotides read TGTGCCAGCAGTTACTCGATCGACAGGGGAAATGGCTACACCTTC.

The chain carries TRBV19 and TRBJ2-5; 9 nucleotides match TRBD1. Trimming at V came to 4 bases and at J to 4 bases, leaving 7 bases not matched to a gene. The CDR3 runs 15 residues. Germline V CDR1 and CDR2: LNHDA, SQIVND (reference sequence). CDR3 bases: TGTGCCAGTAGTACCCGACAGGGGGTGGCAGAGACCCAGTACTTC. It is translated as CASSTRQGVAETQYF.

The table lists this clone with a few counts. The rearrangement joins TRBV5-4 to TRBJ1-6, with TRBD1 matching over 12 bases. V gave up 4 bases and J gave up 7 bases; unmatched junction bases: 3. The length of the CDR3 is 15 residues. Germline CDR1 reads SGHNT; CDR2 reads YYREEE (reference sequence). The chain's CDR3 is CASSRGQGANSPLHF. Here the CDR3 DNA reads TGTGCCAGCAGCAGGGGACAGGGGGCAAATTCACCCCTCCACTTT.

The CDR3 reads CASSEGAGSYEQYF. The CDR3, as DNA: TGCGCCAGCAGCGAAGGGGCAGGGAGCTACGAGCAGTACTTC. This chain uses TRBV4-1 with TRBJ2-7, with D perhaps assigned TRBD1 or TRBD2 (5 bases each). The ends were cut back, 5 bases at V and 3 bases at J, with 14 bases in the middle. Per germline, CDR1 MGHRA and CDR2 YSYEKL. This CDR3 has 14 residues.

V and J are TRBV12-5 and TRBJ1-5; D call uncertain. The ends were cut back, 4 bases at V and 1 base at J, with 5 bases in the middle. CDR1 and CDR2 from the germline V gene are LGHNT and FRNRAP. The CDR3 is 13 amino acids. The CDR3 DNA is TGTGCTAGTGGTTACGACAGCAATCAGCCCCAGCATTTT. This encodes CASGYDSNQPQHF. Combining the CDR3 with reference TRBV12-5 and TRBJ1-5 gives the whole variable domain DARVTQTPRHKVTEMGQEVTMRCQPILGHNTVFWYRQTMMQGLELLAYFRNRAPLDDSGMPKDRFSAEMPDATLATLKIQPSEPRDSAVYFCASGYDSNQPQHFGDGTRLSIL.

V gene TRBV19 combines with J gene TRBJ2-7, with TRBD1 as a possible D gene (5 bases). Trimming took off 4 bases at V and 6 bases at J, with 19 bases between the two ends. Germline V gives CDR1 LNHDA, CDR2 SQIVND (reference sequence). There are 15 residues in the CDR3. CDR3 nucleotides: TGTGCCAGTAGTACAGTGGACACTCTGGGCGTCGAGCAGTACTTC. Protein: CASSTVDTLGVEQYF.

The chain links TRBV2 to TRBJ1-2; D might be TRBD1 (5 bases). Germline assignment: CDR1 SNHLY and CDR2 FYNNEI. This CDR3 is 14 amino acids long. V was pared by 1 base and J by 8 bases, with 14 bases between. CDR3 sequence: CASSEGTPLGGYTF. The CDR3 DNA sequence: TGTGCCAGCAGTGAAGGGACACCCCTTGGGGGCTACACCTTC.

A single count supports this clone. J is TRBJ1-4 and V is TRBV2, with D tentatively TRBD1 (6 bases). There are 15 residues in the CDR3. Germline V gene lookup returns CDR1 SNHLY and CDR2 FYNNEI. V lost 5 bases, J lost 4 bases, and 14 bases lay in between. CDR3 nucleotide sequence: TGTGCCAGCAGTAGAGACAGGCCAGATAATGAAAAACTGTTTTTT. Translated, it gives CASSRDRPDNEKLFF.

This clone has only a few counts. The chain has TRBV9 and TRBJ2-1, with 7 bases identical to TRBD2. J was trimmed by 4 bases and V by 6 bases; bases with no gene match: 10. Germline V gene lookup returns CDR1 SGDLS and CDR2 YYNGEE. CDR3 length equals 15 residues. CDR3 residues: CASTLGLVGYNEQFF. The CDR3 coding sequence is TGTGCCAGCACCCTCGGACTAGTGGGATACAATGAGCAGTTCTTC.